A selection of T cell receptor beta chains follows, all from one sample in a study of blood T cell repertoires in COVID-19. Assay: immunoSEQ multiplex PCR; the TCRdb copy retains only in-frame clones and omits some. The data contain roughly 150,000 clones, 77% of them singletons. Sequenced sample: peripheral blood. The receptors come from a man aged 65-85 years with acute or convalescent COVID-19. Each CDR3 is given with its conserved first and last residue. D genes are given only for firm matches. Clone size is shown for a subset of rows, as once, few, many or a class of expanded clone.

clone_size: .
v_call: TRBV28
j_call: TRBJ1-3
d_call: .
cdr3_nt: TGTGCCGGCGGTCGACAGAACGGAAACACCATATATTTT
cdr3_aa: CAGGRQNGNTIYF

clone_size: .
v_call: TRBV2
j_call: TRBJ2-1
d_call: TRBD1
cdr3_nt: TGTGCCAGCAGTGGTGGGACAGGGTTCGGTGAGCAGTTCTTC
cdr3_aa: CASSGGTGFGEQFF

clone_size: few
v_call: TRBV30
j_call: TRBJ2-7
d_call: TRBD2
cdr3_nt: TGTGCCTGGAGTGGACGGGAGGGTTACGAGCAGTACTTC
cdr3_aa: CAWSGREGYEQYF

clone_size: .
v_call: TRBV24-1
j_call: TRBJ2-1
d_call: .
cdr3_nt: TGTGCCACCAGTGACGGTAGGGGGTACTACAATGAGCAGTTCTTC
cdr3_aa: CATSDGRGYYNEQFF

clone_size: .
v_call: TRBV6-5
j_call: TRBJ1-1
d_call: .
cdr3_nt: TGTGCCAGCAGTTACCACGGGGTCATGAACACTGAAGCTTTCTTT
cdr3_aa: CASSYHGVMNTEAFF

clone_size: .
v_call: TRBV4-2
j_call: TRBJ2-2
d_call: .
cdr3_nt: TGTGCCAGCAGTAAAACACCCGGGACCGGGGAGCTGTTTTTT
cdr3_aa: CASSKTPGTGELFF

clone_size: .
v_call: TRBV7-8
j_call: TRBJ1-2
d_call: TRBD1
cdr3_nt: TGTGCCAGCAGCCTTACAGGGGTTGTAGGTCAGGATCATGGCTACACCTTC
cdr3_aa: CASSLTGVVGQDHGYTF

clone_size: .
v_call: TRBV11-3
j_call: TRBJ1-1
d_call: TRBD1
cdr3_nt: TGTGCCAGCAGCACCCGGGACAGGGCTGTGAACACTGAAGCTTTCTTT
cdr3_aa: CASSTRDRAVNTEAFF

clone_size: .
v_call: TRBV13
j_call: TRBJ1-3
d_call: .
cdr3_nt: TGTGCCAGCAGCGTTACAGGGATCTCTGGAAACACCATATATTTT
cdr3_aa: CASSVTGISGNTIYF

clone_size: .
v_call: TRBV6-1
j_call: TRBJ2-5
d_call: TRBD2
cdr3_nt: TGTGCCAGCAGTGAGGTAACAGCAGGAAACCGGGGGGCCCAGTACTTC
cdr3_aa: CASSEVTAGNRGAQYF

clone_size: .
v_call: TRBV4-2
j_call: TRBJ2-1
d_call: TRBD2
cdr3_nt: TGTGCCAGCAGCCAAGATCTACTAGCGGGAATCAATGAGCAGTTCTTC
cdr3_aa: CASSQDLLAGINEQFF

clone_size: .
v_call: TRBV6-6
j_call: TRBJ2-7
d_call: TRBD1
cdr3_nt: TGTGCCAGCAGCACCCCCGGACAGGGCGAGGAGCAGTACTTC
cdr3_aa: CASSTPGQGEEQYF

clone_size: .
v_call: TRBV7-9
j_call: TRBJ1-2
d_call: .
cdr3_nt: TGTGCCAGCAGCCTACGACAGCCCTATGGCTACACCTTC
cdr3_aa: CASSLRQPYGYTF

clone_size: once
v_call: TRBV2
j_call: TRBJ1-2
d_call: TRBD1
cdr3_nt: TGTGCCAGCAGTGCAGGGGGCAGTGGCTACACCTTC
cdr3_aa: CASSAGGSGYTF

clone_size: .
v_call: TRBV5-1
j_call: TRBJ2-1
d_call: .
cdr3_nt: TGCGCCAGCAGCCTTCGCGGGGCGGATGAGCAGTTCTTC
cdr3_aa: CASSLRGADEQFF

clone_size: .
v_call: TRBV9
j_call: TRBJ2-1
d_call: .
cdr3_nt: TGTGCCAGCAGCCCAGGACAGAGAGAGCAGTTCTTC
cdr3_aa: CASSPGQREQFF